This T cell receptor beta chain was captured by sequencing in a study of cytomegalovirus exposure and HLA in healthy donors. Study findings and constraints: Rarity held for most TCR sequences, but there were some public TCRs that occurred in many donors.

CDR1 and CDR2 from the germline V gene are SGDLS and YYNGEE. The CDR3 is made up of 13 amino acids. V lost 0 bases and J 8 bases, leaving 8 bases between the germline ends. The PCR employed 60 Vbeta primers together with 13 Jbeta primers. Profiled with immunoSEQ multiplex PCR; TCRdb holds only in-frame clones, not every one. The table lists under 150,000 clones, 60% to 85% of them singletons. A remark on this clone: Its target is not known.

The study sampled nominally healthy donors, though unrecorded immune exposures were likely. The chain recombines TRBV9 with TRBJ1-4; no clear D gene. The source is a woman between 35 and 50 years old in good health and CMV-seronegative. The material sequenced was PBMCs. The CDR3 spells CASSVAGGEKLFF. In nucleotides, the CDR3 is TGTGCCAGCAGCGTAGCGGGAGGGGAAAAACTGTTTTTT. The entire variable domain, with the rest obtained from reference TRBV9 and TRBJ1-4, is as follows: DSGVTQTPKHLITATGQRVTLRCSPRSGDLSVYWYQQSLDQGLQFLIQYYNGEERAKGNILERFSAQQFPDLHSELNLSSLELGDSALYFCASSVAGGEKLFFGSGTQLSVL.